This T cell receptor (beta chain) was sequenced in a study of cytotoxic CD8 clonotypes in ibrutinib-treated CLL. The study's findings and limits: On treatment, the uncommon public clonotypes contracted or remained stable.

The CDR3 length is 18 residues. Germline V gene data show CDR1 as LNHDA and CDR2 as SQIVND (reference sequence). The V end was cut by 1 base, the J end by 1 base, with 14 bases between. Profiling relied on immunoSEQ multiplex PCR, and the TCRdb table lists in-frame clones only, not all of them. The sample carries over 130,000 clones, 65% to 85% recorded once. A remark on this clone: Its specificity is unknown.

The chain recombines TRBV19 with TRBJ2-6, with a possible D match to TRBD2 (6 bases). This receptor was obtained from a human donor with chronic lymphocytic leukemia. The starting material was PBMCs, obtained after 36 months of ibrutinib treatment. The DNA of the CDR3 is TGTGCCAGTAGTATAGTGGGACTTTCAGGGTCTGGGGCCAACGTCCTGACTTTC. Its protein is CASSIVGLSGSGANVLTF. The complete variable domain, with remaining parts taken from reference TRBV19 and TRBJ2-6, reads DGGITQSPKYLFRKEGQNVTLSCEQNLNHDAMYWYRQDPGQGLRLIYYSQIVNDFQKGDIAEGYSVSREKKESFPLTVTSAQKNPTAFYLCASSIVGLSGSGANVLTFGAGSRLTVL.